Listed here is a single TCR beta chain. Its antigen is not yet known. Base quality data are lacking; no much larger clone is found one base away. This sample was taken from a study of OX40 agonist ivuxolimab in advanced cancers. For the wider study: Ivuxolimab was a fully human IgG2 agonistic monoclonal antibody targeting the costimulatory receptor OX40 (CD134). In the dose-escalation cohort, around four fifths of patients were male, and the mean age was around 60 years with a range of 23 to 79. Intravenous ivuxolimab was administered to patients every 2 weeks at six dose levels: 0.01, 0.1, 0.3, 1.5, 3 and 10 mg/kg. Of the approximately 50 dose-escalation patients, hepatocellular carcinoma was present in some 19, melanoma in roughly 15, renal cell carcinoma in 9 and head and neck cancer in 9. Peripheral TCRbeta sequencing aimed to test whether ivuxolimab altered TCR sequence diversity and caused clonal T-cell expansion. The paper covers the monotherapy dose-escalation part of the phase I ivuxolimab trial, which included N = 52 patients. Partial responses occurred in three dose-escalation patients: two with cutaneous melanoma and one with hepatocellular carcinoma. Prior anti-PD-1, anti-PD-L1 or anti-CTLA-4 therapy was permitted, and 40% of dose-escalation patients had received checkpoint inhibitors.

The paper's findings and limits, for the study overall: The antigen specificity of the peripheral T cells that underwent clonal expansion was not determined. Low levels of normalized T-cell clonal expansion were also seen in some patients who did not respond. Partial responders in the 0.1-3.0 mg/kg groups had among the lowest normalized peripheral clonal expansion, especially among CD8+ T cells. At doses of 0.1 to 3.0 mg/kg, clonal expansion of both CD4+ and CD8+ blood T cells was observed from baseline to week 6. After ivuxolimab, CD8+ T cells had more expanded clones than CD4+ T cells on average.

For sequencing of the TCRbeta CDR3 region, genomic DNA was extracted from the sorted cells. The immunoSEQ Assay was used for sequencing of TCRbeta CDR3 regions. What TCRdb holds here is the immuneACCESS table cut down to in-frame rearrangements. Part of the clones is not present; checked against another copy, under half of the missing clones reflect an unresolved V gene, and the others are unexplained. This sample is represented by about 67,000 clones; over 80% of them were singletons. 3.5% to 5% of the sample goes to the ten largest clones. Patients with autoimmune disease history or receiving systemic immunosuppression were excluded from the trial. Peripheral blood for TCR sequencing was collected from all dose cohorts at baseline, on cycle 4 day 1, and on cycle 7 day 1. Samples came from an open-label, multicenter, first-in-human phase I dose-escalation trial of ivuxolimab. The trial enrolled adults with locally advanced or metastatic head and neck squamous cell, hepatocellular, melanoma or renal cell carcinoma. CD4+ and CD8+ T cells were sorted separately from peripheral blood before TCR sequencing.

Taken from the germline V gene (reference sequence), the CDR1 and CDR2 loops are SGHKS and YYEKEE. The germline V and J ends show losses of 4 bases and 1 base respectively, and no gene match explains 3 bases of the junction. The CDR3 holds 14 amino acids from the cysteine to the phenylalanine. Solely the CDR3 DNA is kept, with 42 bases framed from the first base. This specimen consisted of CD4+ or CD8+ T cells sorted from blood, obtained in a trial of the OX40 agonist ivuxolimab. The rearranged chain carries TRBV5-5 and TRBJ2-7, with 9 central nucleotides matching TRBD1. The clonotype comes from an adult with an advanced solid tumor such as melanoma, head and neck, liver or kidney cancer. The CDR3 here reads CASSVQGASYEQYF. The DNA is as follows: TGTGCCAGCAGCGTACAGGGGGCTTCCTACGAGCAGTACTTC.